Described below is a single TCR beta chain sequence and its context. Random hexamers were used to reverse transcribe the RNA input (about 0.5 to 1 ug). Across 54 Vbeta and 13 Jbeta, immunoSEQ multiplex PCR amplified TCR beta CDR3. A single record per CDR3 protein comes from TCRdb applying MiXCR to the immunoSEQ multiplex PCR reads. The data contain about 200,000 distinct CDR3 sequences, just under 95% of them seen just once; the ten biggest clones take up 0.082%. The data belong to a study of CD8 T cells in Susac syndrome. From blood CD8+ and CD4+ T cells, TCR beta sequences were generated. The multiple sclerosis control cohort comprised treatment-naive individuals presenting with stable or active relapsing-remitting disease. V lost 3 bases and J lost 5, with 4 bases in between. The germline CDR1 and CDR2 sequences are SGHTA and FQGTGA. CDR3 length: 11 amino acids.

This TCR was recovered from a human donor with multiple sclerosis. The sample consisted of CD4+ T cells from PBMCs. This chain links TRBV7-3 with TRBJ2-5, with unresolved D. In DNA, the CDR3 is TGTGCCAGCAGCTTGTTCGAGACCCAGTACTTC. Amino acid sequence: CASSLFETQYF.